This T cell receptor beta chain was profiled in a study of cytomegalovirus exposure and HLA in healthy donors. The CDR3 is 15 residues long. V gave up 5 bases and J gave up 7 bases; unmatched junction bases: 11. CDR1 SGHTA and CDR2 FQGTGA come from the germline V gene. The PCR had 60 Vbeta and 13 Jbeta primers. Method: immunoSEQ multiplex PCR; TCRdb's copy keeps in-frame clones and lacks some. The table includes about 59,000 clones, approximately 80% detected once. This clone was detected only a few times. Sequenced: PBMCs. The TCR originated in a woman between 40 and 50 years old in good health and CMV-seronegative. The V gene is TRBV7-3, the J gene TRBJ2-1; TRBD2 matches at 7 bases. The CDR3 spells CASSPRLASGNEQFF. CDR3 nucleotide sequence: TGTGCCAGCAGCCCTCGACTAGCTAGTGGTAATGAGCAGTTCTTC.